Described below is a single TCR beta chain sequence and its context. This entry comes from a study of blood T cell repertoires in COVID-19. Study-wide background: Researchers got acute and convalescent COVID-19 samples from the United States, Italy and Spain.

Source study methods: Amplifying reference gene primers gave estimates of nucleated cell counts. Assay: immunoSEQ multiplex PCR; the TCRdb copy retains only in-frame clones and omits some. V and J calls plus clone size are reproduced from that table; the DNA served to infer D and trimming. The profile covers roughly 170,000 clones, with 70% to 80% appearing a single time and about 7.8% taken by the ten largest. The CDR3 length is 15 residues. Germline V CDR1 and CDR2: SGHRS, YFSETQ. The ends lost 7 bases at V and 1 base at J; junction bases unmatched: 6. Seattle researchers signed up patients amid active infection and tracked them longitudinally.

This sequence joins TRBV5-1 and TRBJ2-2, with 8 positions matching TRBD2. The receptor was isolated from a woman in her sixties or seventies with COVID-19, enrolled during active disease. Sequencing input: peripheral blood. CDR3 sequence (DNA): TGCGCCAGCCGGGGGGGGCCGGGGAACACCGGGGAGCTGTTTTTT. Translating gives CASRGGPGNTGELFF.